Below, 20 T cell receptor beta chains from the same sample are listed, as sequenced in a study of vaccination effects on CD4 cells after COVID-19. With the ViraFEST assay, the study expanded antigen-specific CD4+ T cells using viral peptide pools, then sequenced them. Around day 10 of culture, CD4+ T cells were separated out. Participants were vaccinated with two doses of either the BNT162b2 or mRNA-1273 vaccine. No antigen has been assigned to these receptors. Profiled with immunoSEQ multiplex PCR; TCRdb holds only in-frame clones, not every one. The sample shows roughly 25,000 clones, more than 60% of them seen only once. The sample in question was CD4+ T cells from PBMCs cultured with SARS-CoV-2 spike peptides, obtained after COVID-19 vaccination. Receptor source: a human donor who received a COVID-19 vaccine.

This clone turned up a few times. The chain carries TRBV4-1 and TRBJ1-2, with TRBD1 identical over 9 bases. The CDR3 spans 17 residues. J gave up 4 bases and V 0 bases, and 9 bases lay outside the gene matches. Looked up from germline, CDR1 is MGHRA and CDR2 is YSYEKL. This chain's CDR3 is CASSQEARDRAGYGYTF. The CDR3 nucleotides are TGCGCCAGCAGCCAAGAAGCCAGGGACAGGGCAGGCTATGGCTACACCTTC.

The table lists this clone with a few counts. The J gene is TRBJ2-3, the V gene TRBV5-1, with TRBD2 matching over 9 bases. CDR1 and CDR2 (germline): SGHRS, YFSETQ. The CDR3 length is 14 residues. The V gene end was trimmed by 10 bases and the J gene end by 4 bases; junction bases not matched to a gene: 10. CDR3 sequence reads: CASSIAGEADTQYF. CDR3 bases: TGCGCCTCCTCAATAGCGGGAGAGGCAGATACGCAGTATTTT.

The rearrangement joins TRBV7-9 to TRBJ2-2, with D possibly matching TRBD2 (5 bases). V was pared by 0 bases and J by 4 bases, with 12 bases between. The V gene's germline CDR1 is SEHNR and CDR2 FQNEAQ (reference sequence). CDR3 length: 16 amino acids. The CDR3 loop reads CASSLAKVGSTGELFF. The DNA for the CDR3 is TGTGCCAGCAGCTTAGCCAAGGTAGGGAGCACCGGGGAGCTGTTTTTT. The variable domain in full, with the rest retrieved from reference TRBV7-9 and TRBJ2-2, is DTGVSQNPRHKITKRGQNVTFRCDPISEHNRLYWYRQTLGQGPEFLTYFQNEAQLEKSRLLSDRFSAERPKGSFSTLEIQRTEQGDSAMYLCASSLAKVGSTGELFFGEGSRLTVL.

Here the CDR3 reads CASSLGQGDQPQHF. CDR3 nucleotide sequence: TGCGCCAGCAGCTTAGGACAGGGGGACCAGCCCCAGCATTTT. This chain joins TRBV5-1 and TRBJ1-5; 10 nucleotides line up with TRBD1. Germline values: CDR1 SGHRS, CDR2 YFSETQ. J was trimmed by 7 bases and V by 2 bases; bases with no gene match: 3. This CDR3 has 14 residues.

V usage is TRBV7-6 and J usage is TRBJ2-5; 7 positions match TRBD2. The CDR3 extends over 14 amino acids. Unmatched junction bases numbered 4, after V lost 1 base and J lost 5 bases. Germline V lookup: CDR1 SGHVS, CDR2 FNYEAQ. CDR3 residues: CASSLGLAAETQYF. The CDR3 DNA sequence: TGTGCCAGCAGCTTAGGACTAGCCGCGGAGACCCAGTACTTC.

This clone was recorded a few times. The rearrangement uses TRBV6-5 and TRBJ1-2; no definite D call. V was shortened by 0 bases and J by 0 bases, with 8 bases between the two germline ends. Germline CDR1 and CDR2: MNHEY and SVGAGI. The CDR3 extends over 15 amino acids. The CDR3 DNA follows: TGTGCCAGCAGTTACTCCCAGCCAACTAACTATGGCTACACCTTC. It translates to CASSYSQPTNYGYTF.

Sample share makes this clone medium-sized. The V gene is TRBV7-2, the J gene TRBJ2-5; 8 bases are shared with TRBD2. The CDR3 spans 15 residues. Losses at the gene ends were 0 bases for V and 2 bases for J; bases not matched to a gene: 2. Germline assignment: CDR1 SGHTA and CDR2 FQGNSA. CDR3 sequence: CASSLAGGVQETQYF. The CDR3 DNA reads as TGTGCCAGCAGCTTAGCCGGGGGGGTACAAGAGACCCAGTACTTC.

V gene TRBV5-1 combines with J gene TRBJ2-3; 9 bases are shared with TRBD1. In germline, CDR1 is SGHRS, CDR2 YFSETQ. The CDR3 spans 14 residues. V was clipped by 4 bases and J by 3 bases; unmatched bases: 3. The CDR3 here is CASSTGTGTDTQYF. DNA for the CDR3: TGCGCCAGCAGCACCGGGACAGGGACAGATACGCAGTATTTT.

In its sample, this clone is large. The V and J genes are TRBV6-2 or TRBV6-3 and TRBJ1-2, with D tentatively TRBD1 (6 bases). Germline V lookup: CDR1 MNHEY, CDR2 SVGEGT. The CDR3 extends over 15 amino acids. V was clipped by 6 bases and J by 7 bases, with 21 bases between them. CDR3 DNA sequence: TGTGCCAGCAGCTCCTCGCCAGGGGCCCTTAGTGGCTACACCTTC. Encoded protein: CASSSSPGALSGYTF.

The chain recombines TRBV6-5 with TRBJ2-1; D might be TRBD2 (5 bases). Germline lookup yields CDR1 MNHEY and CDR2 SVGAGI. CDR3 length equals 15 residues. The V end was cut by 3 bases, the J end by 8 bases, with 17 bases between. CDR3 coding DNA: TGTGCCAGCAGTTATTTAAGAGGGAAGGTGGATGAGCAGTTCTTC. As protein: CASSYLRGKVDEQFF.

The CDR3 spells CASGSGTGDKTQYF. As DNA, the CDR3 is TGTGCCAGCGGATCCGGGACAGGGGATAAGACCCAGTACTTC. The chain links TRBV2 to TRBJ2-5; 10 bases line up with TRBD1. CDR1 is SNHLY, CDR2 FYNNEI, per germline. Germline trimming cut 8 bases from V and 6 bases from J; bases unmatched to any gene: 9. This CDR3 is built from 14 residues. Combining the CDR3 with reference TRBV2 and TRBJ2-5 gives the whole variable domain EPEVTQTPSHQVTQMGQEVILRCVPISNHLYFYWYRQILGQKVEFLVSFYNNEISEKSEIFDDQFSVERPDGSNFTLKIRSTKLEDSAMYFCASGSGTGDKTQYFGPGTRLLVL.

The chain has TRBV5-6 and TRBJ2-2; tentative D call: TRBD2 (5 bases). Trimming stripped 4 bases from V and 7 bases from J, with 8 bases between. This CDR3 has 12 amino acids. Germline values: CDR1 SGHDT, CDR2 YYEEEE. The CDR3 sequence is CASSGGLGELFF. CDR3 bases: TGTGCCAGCAGCGGCGGGCTCGGGGAGCTGTTTTTT.

The chain combines TRBV5-1 with TRBJ1-1; the match to TRBD1 covers 7 bases. In germline, CDR1 is SGHRS, CDR2 YFSETQ. This CDR3 comprises 13 residues. Unmatched junction bases numbered 9, after V lost 6 bases and J lost 7 bases. The chain's CDR3 is CASNRQGFVEAFF. CDR3 sequence (DNA): TGCGCCAGCAATCGACAGGGCTTCGTTGAAGCTTTCTTT. Full variable domain (missing parts from reference TRBV5-1 and TRBJ1-1): KAGVTQTPRYLIKTRGQQVTLSCSPISGHRSVSWYQQTPGQGLQFLFEYFSETQRNKGNFPGRFSGRQFSNSRSEMNVSTLELGDSALYLCASNRQGFVEAFFGQGTRLTVV.

The table lists this clone with a count of one. The rearrangement links TRBV27 to TRBJ1-1; unclear D gene. From germline, CDR1 is MNHEY and CDR2 SMNVEV (reference sequence). CDR3 length: 16 amino acids. The germline V and J ends were trimmed by 4 bases and 4 bases, with 19 bases remaining between them. CDR3 region: CASSSLPGLVSTEAFF. CDR3 nucleotides: TGTGCCAGCAGTTCGCTTCCAGGTTTGGTGAGCACTGAAGCTTTCTTT.

The chain joins TRBV3-1 (or the pseudogene TRBV3-2) to TRBJ1-1; no reliable D call. CDR1 is LGHDT, CDR2 YNNKEL, per germline (reference sequence). The V and J ends lost 0 bases and 1 base respectively, with 9 bases between them. The CDR3 loop spans 15 amino acids. The CDR3: CASSQEQRENTEAFF. In nucleotides, the CDR3 is TGTGCCAGCAGCCAAGAACAGAGAGAGAACACTGAAGCTTTCTTT.

The genes are TRBV7-9 and TRBJ1-1; 7 bases agree with TRBD1. CDR1 and CDR2 (germline): SEHNR, FQNEAQ (reference sequence). Losses at the gene ends were 5 bases for V and 4 bases for J; bases not matched to a gene: 7. The CDR3 contains 14 residues. The CDR3 reads CASSPRRGGTEAFF. Written as DNA, the CDR3 is TGTGCCAGCAGCCCCCGCAGGGGGGGCACTGAAGCTTTCTTT. Together with reference TRBV7-9 and TRBJ1-1, the CDR3 gives the full variable domain: DTGVSQNPRHKITKRGQNVTFRCDPISEHNRLYWYRQTLGQGPEFLTYFQNEAQLEKSRLLSDRFSAERPKGSFSTLEIQRTEQGDSAMYLCASSPRRGGTEAFFGQGTRLTVV.

About this clone itself: Compared with germline, one end of the junction differs, possibly owing to a read error. The chain employs TRBV5-4 and TRBJ1-2; D gene ambiguous. The length of the CDR3 is 14 residues. Germline V CDR1 and CDR2: SGHNT, YYREEE (reference sequence). DNA of the CDR3: TGTGCCAGCACCTTGAAGATCTCTAACTATGGCTACACCTTC. As protein: CASTLKISNYGYTF.

This sequence joins TRBV10-2 and TRBJ2-1; tentative D call: TRBD2 (7 bases). V was cut by 3 bases and J by 10 bases, with 16 bases left in between. This CDR3 has 14 residues. Germline-derived CDR1 and CDR2 are WSHSY and SAAADI. CDR3 in DNA: TGCGCCAGCAGTGATCCGGCGGGGGCAGGGGAGCAGTTCTTC. Translating it yields CASSDPAGAGEQFF.

This chain joins TRBV5-5 and TRBJ1-6; weak D call: TRBD1 (6 bases). The V gene's germline CDR1 is SGHKS and CDR2 YYEKEE (reference sequence). V lost 7 bases and J lost 6, with 17 bases in between. The CDR3 has 15 amino acids. The chain's CDR3 is CASSIRDILNSPLHF. The DNA of the CDR3 is TGTGCCAGCTCCATCCGGGACATACTTAATTCACCCCTCCACTTT.

V and J are TRBV4-1 and TRBJ1-4; D may be TRBD1 (5 bases). The CDR3 has 16 residues. V dropped 5 bases and J dropped 5 bases, with 18 bases sitting between them. Germline values: CDR1 MGHRA, CDR2 YSYEKL. CDR3 bases: TGCGCCAGCAGCGCCATGGGCCGGGGGGACAATGAAAAACTGTTTTTT. It specifies CASSAMGRGDNEKLFF.